These T cell receptor beta chains were read from a single sample in a study of T cell responses to AZD1222 COVID-19 vaccine. Sequencing used immunoSEQ multiplex PCR; TCRdb keeps in-frame clones, though not all of them. The data hold 120,000 or so clones, with approximately 86% observed a single time. The sequencing here drew on peripheral blood, taken on day 0 of AZD1222 vaccination. Receptors originate from an adult in good health. Both conserved end residues are part of each CDR3. Each record gives: clone size, V gene, J gene, D gene, CDR3 protein, CDR3 DNA. D genes are given only for firm matches. Rows may omit the clone size; those that give it use once, few, many or a size class.

clone_size: NA
v_call: TRBV5-1
j_call: TRBJ1-1
d_call: NA
cdr3_aa: CASGVGDDGMNTEAFF
cdr3_nt: TGCGCCAGCGGCGTCGGGGACGACGGAATGAACACTGAAGCTTTCTTT

clone_size: NA
v_call: TRBV2
j_call: TRBJ1-1
d_call: NA
cdr3_aa: CASSEGSGRQRKVAFF
cdr3_nt: TGTGCCAGCAGTGAAGGATCAGGACGCCAGCGTAAGGTAGCTTTCTTT

clone_size: few
v_call: TRBV28
j_call: TRBJ1-1
d_call: NA
cdr3_aa: CASRGRPEAFF
cdr3_nt: TGTGCCAGCAGGGGGAGGCCTGAAGCTTTCTTT

clone_size: NA
v_call: TRBV3-1/TRBV3-2
j_call: TRBJ2-5
d_call: NA
cdr3_aa: CASSQVSGEETQYF
cdr3_nt: TGTGCCAGCAGCCAAGTTAGCGGAGAAGAGACCCAGTACTTC

clone_size: NA
v_call: TRBV24-1
j_call: TRBJ1-1
d_call: NA
cdr3_aa: CATSDSGATNTEAFF
cdr3_nt: TGTGCCACCAGTGACTCAGGGGCGACGAACACTGAAGCTTTCTTT

clone_size: NA
v_call: TRBV28
j_call: TRBJ1-3
d_call: TRBD1
cdr3_aa: CASSRTGAISGNTIYF
cdr3_nt: TGTGCCAGCAGCAGGACAGGGGCAATCTCTGGAAACACCATATATTTT

clone_size: NA
v_call: TRBV11-2
j_call: TRBJ2-1
d_call: TRBD2
cdr3_aa: CASSQLAGHEQFF
cdr3_nt: TGTGCCAGCAGCCAGCTAGCGGGCCATGAGCAGTTCTTC

clone_size: once
v_call: TRBV28
j_call: TRBJ2-7
d_call: NA
cdr3_aa: CASVSLQGIKQYF
cdr3_nt: TGTGCCAGCGTCTCCCTACAGGGTATCAAGCAGTACTTC

clone_size: once
v_call: TRBV7-9
j_call: TRBJ2-6
d_call: NA
cdr3_aa: CASSLIGEVTGANVLTF
cdr3_nt: TGTGCCAGCAGCTTAATCGGGGAGGTAACTGGGGCCAACGTCCTGACTTTC

clone_size: NA
v_call: TRBV21-1
j_call: TRBJ1-5
d_call: NA
cdr3_aa: CASSKCRQGGQPQHF
cdr3_nt: TGTGCCAGCAGCAAATGTCGGCAGGGTGGGCAGCCCCAGCATTTT

clone_size: NA
v_call: TRBV24-1
j_call: TRBJ1-4
d_call: NA
cdr3_aa: CATSEGAFLNEKLFF
cdr3_nt: TGTGCCACCAGTGAGGGGGCTTTTCTTAATGAAAAACTGTTTTTT

clone_size: NA
v_call: TRBV28
j_call: TRBJ1-3
d_call: NA
cdr3_aa: CASSSPGEGGYGNTIYF
cdr3_nt: TGTGCCAGCAGTTCCCCCGGTGAGGGGGGGTATGGAAACACCATATATTTT

clone_size: NA
v_call: TRBV7-8
j_call: TRBJ2-5
d_call: TRBD2
cdr3_aa: CASSFGSGGGRETQYF
cdr3_nt: TGTGCCAGCAGCTTCGGAAGCGGGGGAGGTAGAGAGACCCAGTACTTC

clone_size: NA
v_call: TRBV6-5
j_call: TRBJ2-3
d_call: NA
cdr3_aa: CASSYPGLDTQYF
cdr3_nt: TGTGCCAGCAGCTATCCGGGGTTAGATACGCAGTATTTT

clone_size: NA
v_call: TRBV6-5
j_call: TRBJ2-5
d_call: NA
cdr3_aa: CASSYGEETQYF
cdr3_nt: TGTGCCAGCAGTTATGGAGAAGAGACCCAGTACTTC

clone_size: NA
v_call: TRBV11-3
j_call: TRBJ2-3
d_call: NA
cdr3_aa: CASSPYLTGIVGDTQYF
cdr3_nt: TGTGCCAGCAGCCCCTATCTTACAGGGATAGTGGGAGATACGCAGTATTTT

clone_size: once
v_call: TRBV21-1
j_call: TRBJ1-5
d_call: NA
cdr3_aa: CASSKDLRDRVNFPGNQPQHF
cdr3_nt: TGTGCCAGCAGCAAAGACCTCCGGGACAGGGTGAACTTCCCAGGCAATCAGCCCCAGCATTTT

clone_size: NA
v_call: TRBV4-3
j_call: TRBJ1-6
d_call: TRBD1
cdr3_aa: CASSPGTVDSPLHF
cdr3_nt: TGCGCCAGCAGCCCAGGGACAGTGGATTCACCCCTCCACTTT

clone_size: once
v_call: TRBV28
j_call: TRBJ2-2
d_call: NA
cdr3_aa: CASGELFF
cdr3_nt: TGTGCCAGCGGGGAGCTGTTTTTT

clone_size: NA
v_call: TRBV27
j_call: TRBJ1-2
d_call: TRBD1
cdr3_aa: CASSPRQGGNYGYTF
cdr3_nt: TGTGCCAGCAGTCCCCGACAGGGGGGTAACTATGGCTACACCTTC

clone_size: NA
v_call: TRBV6-2/TRBV6-3
j_call: TRBJ2-7
d_call: TRBD1
cdr3_aa: CASSPRGTGGPYEQYF
cdr3_nt: TGTGCCAGCAGCCCACGGGGGACAGGTGGTCCCTACGAGCAGTACTTC

clone_size: once
v_call: TRBV4-3
j_call: TRBJ1-2
d_call: TRBD1
cdr3_aa: CASSPLQGARDGYTF
cdr3_nt: TGCGCCAGCAGCCCTTTACAGGGGGCGCGGGATGGCTACACCTTC

clone_size: NA
v_call: TRBV28
j_call: TRBJ1-2
d_call: NA
cdr3_aa: CASNRDTANYGYTF
cdr3_nt: TGTGCCAGCAACCGGGACACCGCTAACTATGGCTACACCTTC

clone_size: NA
v_call: TRBV28
j_call: TRBJ2-7
d_call: NA
cdr3_aa: CASSPPVLNSEQYF
cdr3_nt: TGTGCCAGCAGTCCCCCGGTGCTGAATTCCGAGCAGTACTTC

clone_size: few
v_call: TRBV27
j_call: TRBJ1-6
d_call: TRBD1
cdr3_aa: CASSLRQGKASPLHF
cdr3_nt: TGTGCCAGCAGTCTCAGACAGGGCAAGGCTTCACCCCTCCACTTT

clone_size: NA
v_call: TRBV5-1
j_call: TRBJ1-5
d_call: NA
cdr3_aa: CASSLDWDGQPQHF
cdr3_nt: TGCGCCAGCAGCTTGGATTGGGATGGCCAGCCCCAGCATTTT

clone_size: NA
v_call: TRBV30
j_call: TRBJ1-4
d_call: NA
cdr3_aa: CAWGGEGRGKLFF
cdr3_nt: TGTGCCTGGGGAGGGGAAGGGAGAGGAAAACTGTTTTTT

clone_size: once
v_call: TRBV9
j_call: TRBJ2-3
d_call: TRBD1
cdr3_aa: CASSGFRDRGIDTQYF
cdr3_nt: TGTGCCAGCAGCGGGTTCCGGGACAGAGGTATAGATACGCAGTATTTT

clone_size: NA
v_call: TRBV24-1
j_call: TRBJ2-7
d_call: NA
cdr3_aa: CATSDWNRPYEQYF
cdr3_nt: TGTGCCACCAGTGATTGGAACAGGCCCTACGAGCAGTACTTC

clone_size: NA
v_call: TRBV7-8
j_call: TRBJ2-3
d_call: TRBD2
cdr3_aa: CASSLTAGGTDTQYF
cdr3_nt: TGTGCCAGCAGCTTAACGGCGGGGGGAACAGATACGCAGTATTTT

clone_size: few
v_call: TRBV5-1
j_call: TRBJ1-2
d_call: TRBD1
cdr3_aa: CASSLGSGTGRYGYTF
cdr3_nt: TGCGCCAGCAGCTTGGGTTCTGGGACAGGGCGCTATGGCTACACCTTC

clone_size: NA
v_call: TRBV5-6
j_call: TRBJ1-3
d_call: NA
cdr3_aa: CASSLGRRSSGNTIYF
cdr3_nt: TGTGCCAGCAGCTTGGGCAGGCGAAGCTCTGGAAACACCATATATTTT

clone_size: NA
v_call: TRBV11-2
j_call: TRBJ2-7
d_call: NA
cdr3_aa: CASSLGTGTSEQYF
cdr3_nt: TGTGCCAGCAGCTTAGGGACAGGGACTAGCGAGCAGTACTTC

clone_size: NA
v_call: TRBV5-1
j_call: TRBJ2-7
d_call: TRBD2
cdr3_aa: CASSLTSGGVYEQYF
cdr3_nt: TGCGCCAGCAGCTTGACTAGCGGGGGGGTTTACGAGCAGTACTTC

clone_size: NA
v_call: TRBV2
j_call: TRBJ2-5
d_call: TRBD2
cdr3_aa: CASSDRTSGGSQYF
cdr3_nt: TGTGCCAGCAGTGACAGGACTAGCGGGGGCTCCCAGTACTTC

clone_size: NA
v_call: TRBV4-2
j_call: TRBJ2-1
d_call: NA
cdr3_aa: CASSQDAGRDNEQFF
cdr3_nt: TGTGCCAGCAGCCAAGATGCTGGCAGGGACAATGAGCAGTTCTTC

clone_size: NA
v_call: TRBV5-1
j_call: TRBJ2-7
d_call: NA
cdr3_aa: CASSLEVRGSYEQYF
cdr3_nt: TGCGCCAGCAGCTTGGAAGTCCGTGGAAGCTACGAGCAGTACTTC

clone_size: NA
v_call: TRBV5-6
j_call: TRBJ2-3
d_call: NA
cdr3_aa: CASSNPGSGEPRGTDTQYF
cdr3_nt: TGTGCCAGCAGCAACCCAGGGTCCGGGGAGCCGCGGGGCACAGATACGCAGTATTTT

clone_size: NA
v_call: TRBV18
j_call: TRBJ2-5
d_call: NA
cdr3_aa: CASSPYMSQETQYF
cdr3_nt: TGTGCCAGCTCACCGTACATGAGTCAAGAGACCCAGTACTTC

clone_size: NA
v_call: TRBV3-1/TRBV3-2
j_call: TRBJ1-2
d_call: NA
cdr3_aa: CASSQGSTGRAYGYTF
cdr3_nt: TGTGCCAGCAGCCAAGGTTCGACAGGCCGGGCGTATGGCTACACCTTC

clone_size: NA
v_call: TRBV7-2
j_call: TRBJ1-2
d_call: NA
cdr3_aa: CASSKDGQYGYTF
cdr3_nt: TGTGCCAGCAGCAAGGACGGACAATATGGCTACACCTTC

clone_size: few
v_call: TRBV28
j_call: TRBJ1-2
d_call: NA
cdr3_aa: CASSPGGGRRNYGYTF
cdr3_nt: TGTGCCAGCAGTCCGGGAGGGGGTCGAAGAAACTATGGCTACACCTTC

clone_size: NA
v_call: TRBV5-1
j_call: TRBJ1-5
d_call: NA
cdr3_aa: CASSLEGADQPQHF
cdr3_nt: TGCGCCAGCAGCTTGGAAGGGGCGGATCAGCCCCAGCATTTT

clone_size: NA
v_call: TRBV5-4
j_call: TRBJ2-3
d_call: TRBD2
cdr3_aa: CASSRLAGGTDTQYF
cdr3_nt: TGTGCCAGCAGCCGACTAGCGGGTGGCACAGATACGCAGTATTTT

clone_size: NA
v_call: TRBV12-3/TRBV12-4
j_call: TRBJ2-7
d_call: NA
cdr3_aa: CASSLAAYEQYF
cdr3_nt: TGTGCCAGCAGTTTAGCGGCCTACGAGCAGTACTTC

clone_size: NA
v_call: TRBV2
j_call: TRBJ2-7
d_call: NA
cdr3_aa: CASSVRQVDTYEQYF
cdr3_nt: TGTGCCAGCAGTGTTCGACAGGTAGATACCTACGAGCAGTACTTC

clone_size: once
v_call: TRBV5-5
j_call: TRBJ2-7
d_call: TRBD1
cdr3_aa: CASSFRQGTYEQYF
cdr3_nt: TGTGCCAGCAGCTTTAGACAGGGGACCTACGAGCAGTACTTC

clone_size: once
v_call: TRBV3-1/TRBV3-2
j_call: TRBJ2-1
d_call: NA
cdr3_aa: CASSHTRTNYNEQFF
cdr3_nt: TGTGCCAGCAGCCATACTAGGACTAACTACAATGAGCAGTTCTTC

clone_size: NA
v_call: TRBV6-5
j_call: TRBJ1-1
d_call: NA
cdr3_aa: CASSPSITEAFF
cdr3_nt: TGTGCCAGCAGTCCCTCCATCACTGAAGCTTTCTTT

clone_size: NA
v_call: TRBV7-9
j_call: TRBJ1-2
d_call: NA
cdr3_aa: CASSLREGNYGYTF
cdr3_nt: TGTGCCAGCAGCCTACGAGAGGGGAACTATGGCTACACCTTC

clone_size: NA
v_call: TRBV19
j_call: TRBJ2-7
d_call: TRBD2
cdr3_aa: CASSGRWGGTYEQYF
cdr3_nt: TGTGCCAGTAGTGGACGATGGGGGGGGACCTACGAGCAGTACTTC

clone_size: NA
v_call: TRBV28
j_call: TRBJ1-5
d_call: NA
cdr3_aa: CASITTQGFRSNQPQHF
cdr3_nt: TGTGCCAGCATCACGACCCAGGGTTTTCGGAGCAATCAGCCCCAGCATTTT

clone_size: once
v_call: TRBV15
j_call: TRBJ2-3
d_call: NA
cdr3_aa: CATSRVTTQEGDTQYF
cdr3_nt: TGTGCCACCAGCAGAGTTACAACCCAAGAGGGGGATACGCAGTATTTT